This T cell receptor beta chain comes out of a study of breast tumors, draining lymph nodes, adjacent tissues. Findings of the study overall: Findings are consistent with lymph node origin and intratumoral expansion of most tumor T cells. Tumors had less TCR diversity than lymph nodes, more than nontumor tissue. Luminal-like breast cancer showed significantly higher tumor–nontumor repertoire similarity than basal-like.

The J segment lost 2 bases and the V segment lost 5 bases, leaving 3 bases of the junction unmatched. Germline V lookup: CDR1 MNHEY, CDR2 SMNVEV (reference sequence). This CDR3 has 15 residues. Breast cancer patients provided tissue from their axillary draining lymph nodes. About this clonotype: Its antigen is not known.

Using its own MiXCR run on the multiplex PCR reads, TCRdb lists one record per CDR3 protein. The sample lists roughly 100,000 distinct CDR3 sequences; less than 40% were seen once. The sample was axillary lymph node tissue. The chain carries TRBV27 and TRBJ2-3; 11 nucleotides align to TRBD2. The TCR originated in a female donor with breast cancer. Some clones in this sample may be carry-over from other donors' samples. The CDR3 is CASSATSGTTDTQYF. The CDR3 DNA reads as TGTGCCAGCAGTGCGACTAGCGGGACCACAGATACGCAGTATTTT.